These 20 T cell receptor beta chains were all obtained from the same sample, sequenced in a study of beta chain features in type 1 diabetes. The entirety of the isolated RNA underwent reverse transcription, so expressed TCRB transcripts were sequenced. The table came from immunoSEQ multiplex PCR; TCRdb's copy has only in-frame clones and leaves some out. This repertoire shows around 500,000 clones, approximately 10% found once; its top ten account for 0.04% to 0.05%. The sequenced sample consisted of naive CD4+ T cells from blood. All receptors derive from a woman aged 18 to 35 in good health.

This rearrangement joins TRBV5-1 to TRBJ2-1; 7 bases align to TRBD1. The CDR3 spans 17 residues. The junction had 12 bases not matched to a gene; V was cut back by 4 bases and J by 2 bases. Germline V gene data show CDR1 as SGHRS and CDR2 as YFSETQ. This CDR3 reads CASSTRGQPRTYNEQFF. In nucleotides, the CDR3 is TGCGCCAGCAGCACCCGGGGACAGCCAAGGACCTACAATGAGCAGTTCTTC. Supplemented by reference TRBV5-1 and TRBJ2-1, the full variable domain reads KAGVTQTPRYLIKTRGQQVTLSCSPISGHRSVSWYQQTPGQGLQFLFEYFSETQRNKGNFPGRFSGRQFSNSRSEMNVSTLELGDSALYLCASSTRGQPRTYNEQFFGPGTRLTVL.

This clone has a count of ten or more. This chain uses TRBV14 with TRBJ2-7; no definite D call. This CDR3 comprises 12 residues. The V gene lost 4 bases and the J gene lost 2 bases, with 6 bases spanning the gap. Germline CDR1 reads SGHDN; CDR2 reads FVKESK. The chain's CDR3 is CASSPGAYEQYF. The CDR3 DNA follows: TGTGCCAGCAGCCCAGGCGCCTACGAGCAGTACTTC.

This chain connects TRBV10-3 to TRBJ2-7; D not resolved. Germline V lookup: CDR1 ENHRY, CDR2 SYGVKD. This CDR3 spans 12 amino acids. V was clipped by 7 bases and J by 5 bases, with 12 bases between them. The CDR3 sequence is CAITSGSNEQYF. CDR3 coding DNA: TGTGCCATCACCTCCGGATCCAACGAGCAGTACTTC.

This clone was seen only a few times. The chain links TRBV4-3 to TRBJ2-3; no reliable D call. The CDR3 is 14 amino acids. Germline V gives CDR1 LGHNA, CDR2 YSLEER. V lost 0 bases and J 1 base, leaving 5 bases between the germline ends. The CDR3 reads CASSQESRTDTQYF. CDR3 bases: TGCGCCAGCAGCCAAGAATCGCGCACAGATACGCAGTATTTT.

This clone was seen more than once but under ten times. The V and J genes are TRBV9 and TRBJ2-1, with D hard to call. V gave up 0 bases and J gave up 3 bases, with 7 bases separating them. The CDR3 contains 14 residues. Germline CDR1 reads SGDLS; CDR2 reads YYNGEE. The CDR3: CASSVGGHYNEQFF. In DNA form, the CDR3 reads TGTGCCAGCAGCGTAGGCGGCCACTACAATGAGCAGTTCTTC. Using reference TRBV9 and TRBJ2-1 for the parts outside the CDR3, the full variable domain is DSGVTQTPKHLITATGQRVTLRCSPRSGDLSVYWYQQSLDQGLQFLIQYYNGEERAKGNILERFSAQQFPDLHSELNLSSLELGDSALYFCASSVGGHYNEQFFGPGTRLTVL.

The V call is TRBV11-3, the J call TRBJ2-1, with TRBD2 identical over 8 bases. Trimming took 5 bases from V and 8 from J; bases not matched to a gene: 17. Germline lookup yields CDR1 SGHNT and CDR2 YENEEA. The CDR3 consists of 17 residues. This CDR3 reads CASSPRFGKAGDHEQFF. Here the CDR3 DNA reads TGTGCCAGCAGCCCCCGCTTTGGGAAAGCGGGAGATCATGAGCAGTTCTTC. The entire variable domain, with the rest obtained from reference TRBV11-3 and TRBJ2-1, is as follows: EAGVVQSPRYKIIEKKQPVAFWCNPISGHNTLYWYLQNLGQGPELLIRYENEEAVDDSQLPKDRFSAERLKGVDSTLKIQPAELGDSAVYLCASSPRFGKAGDHEQFFGPGTRLTVL.

The chain employs TRBV4-1 and TRBJ2-6, with TRBD1 identical over 8 bases. The CDR3 contains 15 residues. Trimming took 2 bases from V and 7 from J; bases not matched to a gene: 4. Germline values: CDR1 MGHRA, CDR2 YSYEKL. Here the CDR3 reads CASSQPTGAANVLTF. The CDR3 nucleotides read TGCGCCAGCAGCCAACCGACAGGGGCCGCCAACGTCCTGACTTTC.

This clone was observed a few times. V usage is TRBV14 and J usage is TRBJ2-1; D may correspond to TRBD1 or TRBD2 (5 bases each). CDR1 SGHDN and CDR2 FVKESK come from the germline V gene. Trimming took off 4 bases at V and 10 bases at J, with 14 bases between the two ends. This CDR3 comprises 13 residues. CDR3 residues: CASSLGTFREQFF. The CDR3 nucleotides read TGTGCCAGCAGCCTGGGGACGTTCAGGGAGCAGTTCTTC.

This chain uses TRBV4-3 with TRBJ2-2; 9 nucleotides line up with TRBD1. The CDR3 consists of 17 residues. Per the germline V gene, CDR1 is LGHNA and CDR2 is YSLEER. The J segment lost 4 bases and the V segment lost 4 bases, leaving 10 bases of the junction unmatched. The CDR3 protein is CASSRGTGLGGTGELFF. CDR3 nucleotide sequence: TGCGCCAGCAGCCGCGGGACAGGGTTGGGTGGCACCGGGGAGCTGTTTTTT.

The chain employs TRBV4-1 and TRBJ1-2; unclear D gene. The V end lost 0 bases, the J end lost 5 bases, and 13 bases lay between the germline ends. This CDR3 has 15 amino acids. CDR1 is MGHRA and CDR2 is YSYEKL in the germline V gene. Here the CDR3 DNA reads TGCGCCAGCAGCCAAGATCTGGCAGGCGGGTATGGCTACACCTTC. It is translated as CASSQDLAGGYGYTF.

J is TRBJ2-5 and V is TRBV2; TRBD1 might be the D (5 bases). Germline CDR1 and CDR2: SNHLY and FYNNEI. The V end lost 3 bases, the J end lost 4 bases, and 12 bases lay between the germline ends. The CDR3 consists of 14 residues. The CDR3 coding sequence is TGTGCCAGCAGTGATGAGATAGGGGCAGAGACCCAGTACTTC. Protein product: CASSDEIGAETQYF.

The gene calls are TRBV7-2 and TRBJ1-1, with no clear D. CDR3 length: 14 amino acids. Germline V CDR1 and CDR2: SGHTA, FQGNSA. The V and J ends lost 3 bases and 9 bases respectively, with 17 bases between them. In nucleotides, the CDR3 is TGTGCCAGCAGCTTGGGCCCTTCGGGATACCAAGCTTTCTTT. Its translation is CASSLGPSGYQAFF.

The chain recombines TRBV2 with TRBJ1-2; no firm D call. Looked up from germline, CDR1 is SNHLY and CDR2 is FYNNEI. This CDR3 contains 10 residues. V was pared by 6 bases and J by 7 bases, with 6 bases between. This chain's CDR3 is CASRVGGYTF. CDR3 coding DNA: TGTGCCAGCAGAGTTGGTGGCTACACCTTC.

This clone was seen a handful of times. The chain employs TRBV19 and TRBJ1-6; no firm D call. CDR3 length equals 10 residues. The V end was cut by 8 bases, the J end by 9 bases, with 5 bases between. CDR1 is LNHDA, CDR2 SQIVND, per germline (reference sequence). The DNA for the CDR3 is TGTGCCAGTGGCAGTTCACCCCTCCACTTT. Translating gives CASGSSPLHF.

The chain is built from TRBV5-4 and TRBJ2-3; maybe TRBD2 (6 bases). CDR1 is SGHNT, CDR2 YYREEE, per germline (reference sequence). The CDR3 is 14 amino acids. V lost 4 bases and J lost 8, with 17 bases in between. The CDR3 nucleotides read TGTGCCAGCAGCGGGGACGGGATGCGGGGTACGCAGTATTTT. Its protein product is CASSGDGMRGTQYF.

This clone was observed once. This chain connects TRBV18 to TRBJ2-5; 9 bases align to TRBD2. The CDR3 has 17 residues. The ends lost 6 bases at V and 4 bases at J; junction bases unmatched: 15. In germline, CDR1 is KGHSH, CDR2 LQKENI. DNA of the CDR3: TGTGCCAGCTCGCAGATTAGCGGGAGTCTATTTGGAGAGACCCAGTACTTC. Translated, it gives CASSQISGSLFGETQYF.

The J gene is TRBJ1-2, the V gene TRBV7-2, with D hard to call. The CDR3 covers 16 residues. V was trimmed by 1 base and J by 2 bases, leaving 14 bases between them. CDR1 and CDR2 (germline): SGHTA, FQGNSA. Here the CDR3 reads CASSLEPAAVNYGYTF. The CDR3 DNA is TGTGCCAGCAGCTTAGAGCCCGCCGCCGTGAACTATGGCTACACCTTC.

This clone was seen more than once but under ten times. The chain joins TRBV29-1 to TRBJ2-1; TRBD2 aligns across 9 bases. Germline lookup yields CDR1 SQVTM and CDR2 ANQGSEA. The length of the CDR3 is 16 residues. Losses at the gene ends were 7 bases for V and 2 bases for J; bases not matched to a gene: 12. CDR3 in DNA: TGCAGCGCCGCAGCAGCTCGCGGGGGGGCCTACAATGAGCAGTTCTTC. This translates into CSAAAARGGAYNEQFF.

In its sample, this clone was seen a few times. The chain is built from TRBV5-1 and TRBJ2-5; D gene ambiguous. CDR1 is SGHRS and CDR2 is YFSETQ in the germline V gene. The ends were cut back, 1 base at V and 5 bases at J, with 12 bases in the middle. The CDR3 runs to 14 residues. Written as DNA, the CDR3 is TGCGCCAGCAGCTTGAGTACTGGGTGGGAGACCCAGTACTTC. Protein: CASSLSTGWETQYF.

This clone was picked up a small number of times. The V gene is TRBV10-3, the J gene TRBJ2-3, with D possibly TRBD2 on 6 matching bases. V was shortened by 10 bases and J by 0 bases, with 11 bases between the two germline ends. Germline CDR1 reads ENHRY; CDR2 reads SYGVKD. The CDR3 has 13 amino acids. Here the CDR3 reads CATQGLSTDTQYF. CDR3 DNA sequence: TGTGCCACCCAGGGACTCAGCACAGATACGCAGTATTTT.